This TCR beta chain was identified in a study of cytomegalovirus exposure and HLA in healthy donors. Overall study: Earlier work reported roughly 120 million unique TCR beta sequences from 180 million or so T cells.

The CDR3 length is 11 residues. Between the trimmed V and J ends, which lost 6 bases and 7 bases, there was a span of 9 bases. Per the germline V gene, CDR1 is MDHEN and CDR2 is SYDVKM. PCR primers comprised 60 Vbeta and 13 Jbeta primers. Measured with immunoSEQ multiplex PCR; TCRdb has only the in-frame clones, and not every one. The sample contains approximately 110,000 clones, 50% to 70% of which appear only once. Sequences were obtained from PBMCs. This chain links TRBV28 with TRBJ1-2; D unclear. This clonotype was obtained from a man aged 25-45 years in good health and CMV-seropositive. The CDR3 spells CASSTPGGYTF. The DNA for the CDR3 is TGTGCCAGCAGCACCCCCGGTGGCTACACCTTC.